Shown below are 4 T cell receptor beta chains from a single sample sequenced in a study of T cell repertoires in cytomegalovirus infection. One entry per CDR3 protein results from TCRdb running MiXCR on the reads. The data show roughly 920,000 distinct CDR3 sequences, about a third seen once. Their cognate antigens are unknown. The input for sequencing was cultured CD8+ T cells from PBMCs, taken from culture after CMV antigen stimulation. These receptors were collected from a human donor in good health (CMV status not recorded). Some clones in this sample may be carry-over from other donors' samples.

With regard to this clonotype: A junction end diverges from the germline sequence, so it may reflect a read error. The V and J genes are TRBV27 and TRBJ1-3; TRBD1 aligns across 9 bases. CDR3 length equals 15 residues. The germline CDR1 and CDR2 sequences are MNHEY and SMNVEV (reference sequence). This CDR3 is CASIGQGRSRNTIYF. The CDR3 DNA follows: TGTGCCAGCATTGGACAGGGGCGCTCTAGAAACACCATATATTTT.

This clonotype was counted between two and nine times. V and J are TRBV18 and TRBJ1-2; a weak D match, TRBD1 (5 bases). This CDR3 has 15 amino acids. V dropped 3 bases and J dropped 5 bases, with 16 bases sitting between them. Germline assignment: CDR1 KGHSH and CDR2 LQKENI. The CDR3 DNA reads TGTGCCAGCTCACCTGGAGACGGGGACGGTTATGGCTACACCTTC. It is translated as CASSPGDGDGYGYTF.

In its sample, this clonotype was seen a few times. The V call is TRBV11-2, the J call TRBJ2-3, with 12 bases aligning to TRBD2. There are 16 residues in the CDR3. The germline V gene has CDR1 SGHAT and CDR2 FQNNGV. After removal of 5 bases from V and 6 bases from J, the junction contained 9 bases not matched to a gene. CDR3 DNA sequence: TGTGCCAGCAGCCATTCCACGACTAGCGGGGGCGATACGCAGTATTTT. It translates to CASSHSTTSGGDTQYF.

The chain links TRBV4-2 to TRBJ2-7; possibly TRBD1 for D (6 bases). V was cut by 0 bases and J by 9 bases, with 15 bases left in between. The CDR3 sequence is 14 residues long. Germline CDR1 reads LGHNA; CDR2 reads YNFKEQ. CDR3 in amino acids: CASSQDWGGQLQYF. The CDR3, as DNA: TGTGCCAGCAGCCAAGATTGGGGCGGACAGTTGCAGTACTTC.